Presented here are 8 T cell receptor beta chains from one specimen sequenced in a study of Graves' ophthalmopathy and Graves' hyperthyroidism. Scientists amplified the TCR beta CDR3 regions from RNA transcripts. HTBI primers were used in a first-round RT-PCR, which preceded a second-round multiplex PCR. TCRdb analysed the multiplex PCR reads with MiXCR anew, one entry per CDR3 protein. The repertoire holds a few hundred thousand distinct CDR3 sequences, with just under 40% as singletons. Material: peripheral blood or thyroid tissue (not recorded which). The receptor source for this set is an adult man with Graves' hyperthyroidism.

This clonotype was observed a few times. A clone one base away is much larger, so this may be a read error. The conserved phenylalanine or tryptophan is not found at the CDR3 terminus, so this likely reflects a read error. The V and J genes are TRBV24-1 and TRBJ2-5; 7 bases are a match to TRBD1. CDR3 size: 16 residues. V shed 0 bases and J 2 bases; nucleotides not matched to a gene: 5. The germline V gene encodes CDR1 KGHDR and CDR2 SFDVKD. This CDR3 reads CATSDLAGGKQETQYL. CDR3 sequence (DNA): TGTGCCACCAGTGATTTGGCAGGGGGAAAACAAGAGACCCAGTACCTC.

V gene TRBV5-1 combines with J gene TRBJ2-7; D not resolved. The V end lost 0 bases, the J end lost 1 base, and 11 bases lay between the germline ends. Germline V gene data show CDR1 as SGHRS and CDR2 as YFSETQ. CDR3 size: 15 residues. The CDR3 is CASSLDSTRSYEQYF. CDR3 bases: TGCGCCAGCAGCTTGGACTCGACCCGATCCTACGAGCAGTACTTC.

This clonotype was seen at least ten times. V is TRBV10-2 and J is TRBJ2-5; 11 bases line up with TRBD2. The germline V gene has CDR1 WSHSY and CDR2 SAAADI. Trimming removed 6 bases from V and 5 bases from J; junction bases left unmatched: 5. This CDR3 is built from 14 residues. CDR3 DNA sequence: TGCGCCAGCAGGTGGACTAGCGGGCTGGAGACCCAGTACTTC. It yields the protein CASRWTSGLETQYF.

The chain employs TRBV12-3 or TRBV12-4 and TRBJ2-3, with 7 bases that match TRBD1. Unmatched junction bases numbered 9, after V lost 4 bases and J lost 2 bases. The CDR3 extends over 16 amino acids. CDR3 protein: CASSSQDRTLTDTQYF. The DNA for the CDR3 is TGTGCCAGCAGTTCCCAGGACAGGACGCTCACAGATACGCAGTATTTT.

The rearrangement uses TRBV29-1 and TRBJ1-2; 9 positions match TRBD1. Germline CDR1 SQVTM, CDR2 ANQGSEA. V was pared by 3 bases and J by 4 bases, with 6 bases of the junction left unmatched. The CDR3 consists of 14 residues. This CDR3 reads CSVDGGTGSYGYTF. The CDR3 coding sequence is TGCAGCGTTGACGGAGGGACAGGGAGCTATGGCTACACCTTC.

Concerning this clonotype: Possible read error: a much larger clone is one base away. This chain links TRBV4-3 with TRBJ1-5; 12 bases are shared with TRBD1. With V trimmed by 4 bases and J by 5 bases, 6 bases remained unmatched. The CDR3 sequence is 16 residues long. From germline, CDR1 is LGHNA and CDR2 YSLEER. This CDR3 is CASSLSGTGGYQPQHF. CDR3 coding DNA: TGCGCCAGCAGCCTCTCCGGGACAGGGGGCTATCAGCCCCAGCATTTT.

The J gene is TRBJ2-7, the V gene TRBV20-1; D might be TRBD2 (7 bases). Trimming removed 6 bases from V and 2 bases from J, with 14 bases in between. CDR3 size: 13 residues. CDR1 is DFQATT, CDR2 SNEGSKA, per germline (reference sequence). The CDR3 bases are TGCAGTGCCAGGGGAGGGGGTACCTACGAGCAGTACTTC. Protein product: CSARGGGTYEQYF.

In this sample, this clonotype turned up many times. The rearrangement uses TRBV12-3 or TRBV12-4 and TRBJ1-2, with a tentative D call TRBD1 (5 bases). V was cut by 6 bases and J by 5 bases, with 19 bases left in between. This CDR3 spans 15 amino acids. The CDR3: CASRPPKGSGYGYTF. For the CDR3, the DNA is TGTGCCAGCAGGCCCCCGAAAGGGTCAGGGTATGGCTACACCTTC.